The clone carrying this T cell receptor beta chain was found a few times. This sample was included in a study of T cells after yellow fever vaccination. Study summary: Any fraction with a low cell number was prepared using SMART-Seq v4 Ultra Low Input. General study findings and limits: Although most clonotypes did not, a small share appeared in both CD4 and CD8 compartments. Reappearing after the booster were most of the clones from primary vaccination (roughly 96% CD4, 85% to 90% CD8).

Germline trimming cut 0 bases from V and 2 bases from J; bases unmatched to any gene: 10. CDR1 is GTSNPN and CDR2 is SVGIG in the germline V gene (reference sequence). This CDR3 spans 16 amino acids. TCRdb recomputed calls from the 5' RACE reads with MiXCR, one row per CDR3 protein. The table includes roughly 45,000 distinct CDR3 sequences, 6% to 7% detected once. The V call is TRBV30, the J call TRBJ2-7; 7 nucleotides agree with TRBD2. The sample in question was CD8+ T cells not binding an NS4B(214-222) dextramer, sorted from PBMCs, obtained 45 days after the yellow fever booster vaccination. The receptor was derived from a man younger than 45 who received the YFV17D yellow fever vaccine. CDR3 bases: TGTGCCTGGAGTGTACTGGTGGGGGAGGGCCCCTACGAGCAGTACTTC. It specifies CAWSVLVGEGPYEQYF.